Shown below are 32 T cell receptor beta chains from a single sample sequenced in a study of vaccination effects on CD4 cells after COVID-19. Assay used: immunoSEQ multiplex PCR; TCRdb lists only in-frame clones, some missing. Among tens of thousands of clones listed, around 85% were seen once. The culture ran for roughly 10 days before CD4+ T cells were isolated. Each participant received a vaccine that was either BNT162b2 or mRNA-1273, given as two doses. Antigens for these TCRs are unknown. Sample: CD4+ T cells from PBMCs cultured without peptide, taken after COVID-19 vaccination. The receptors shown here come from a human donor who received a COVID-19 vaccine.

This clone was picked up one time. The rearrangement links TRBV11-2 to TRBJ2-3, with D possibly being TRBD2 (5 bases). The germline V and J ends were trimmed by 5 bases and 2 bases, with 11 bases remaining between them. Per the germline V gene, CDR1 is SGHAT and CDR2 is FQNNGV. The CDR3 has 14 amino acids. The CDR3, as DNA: TGTGCCAGCAGCGTGGACTCCTCCACAGATACGCAGTATTTT. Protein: CASSVDSSTDTQYF.

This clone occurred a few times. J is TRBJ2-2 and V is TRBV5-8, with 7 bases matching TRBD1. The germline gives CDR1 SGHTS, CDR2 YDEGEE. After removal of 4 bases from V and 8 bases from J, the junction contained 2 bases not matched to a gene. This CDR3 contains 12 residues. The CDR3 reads CASSRQGGELFF. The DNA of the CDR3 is TGTGCCAGCAGCCGACAGGGTGGGGAGCTGTTTTTT.

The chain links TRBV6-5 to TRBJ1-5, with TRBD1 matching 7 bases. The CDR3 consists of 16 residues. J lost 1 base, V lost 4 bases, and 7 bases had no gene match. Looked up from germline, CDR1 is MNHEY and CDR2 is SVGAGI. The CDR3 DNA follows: TGTGCCAGCAGTTCCCCAGGGGGGGTAAGCAATCAGCCCCAGCATTTT. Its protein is CASSSPGGVSNQPQHF.

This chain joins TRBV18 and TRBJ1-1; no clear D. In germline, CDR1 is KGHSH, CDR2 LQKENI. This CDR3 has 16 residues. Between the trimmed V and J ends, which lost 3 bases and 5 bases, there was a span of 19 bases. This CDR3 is CASSPPRWAEGTEAFF. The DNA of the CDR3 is TGTGCCAGCTCACCCCCCAGGTGGGCGGAAGGGACTGAAGCTTTCTTT.

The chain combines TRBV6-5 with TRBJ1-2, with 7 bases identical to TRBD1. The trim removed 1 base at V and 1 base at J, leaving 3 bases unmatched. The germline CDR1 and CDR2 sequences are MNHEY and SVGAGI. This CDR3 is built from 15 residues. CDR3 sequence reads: CASSYLTGNNYGYTF. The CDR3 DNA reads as TGTGCCAGCAGTTACTTGACAGGGAATAACTATGGCTACACCTTC.

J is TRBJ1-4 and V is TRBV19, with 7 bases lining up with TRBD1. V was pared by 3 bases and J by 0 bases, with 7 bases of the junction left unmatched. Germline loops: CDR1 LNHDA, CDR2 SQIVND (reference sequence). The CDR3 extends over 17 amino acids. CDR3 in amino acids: CASSISSGTATNEKLFF. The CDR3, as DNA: TGTGCCAGTAGTATCTCATCCGGGACAGCAACTAATGAAAAACTGTTTTTT.

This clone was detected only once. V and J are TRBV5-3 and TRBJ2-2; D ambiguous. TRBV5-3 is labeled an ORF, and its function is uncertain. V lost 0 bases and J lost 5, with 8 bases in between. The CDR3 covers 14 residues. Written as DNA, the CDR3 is TGTGCCAGAAGCTTGGCCCCTGGTACCGGGGAGCTGTTTTTT. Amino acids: CARSLAPGTGELFF.

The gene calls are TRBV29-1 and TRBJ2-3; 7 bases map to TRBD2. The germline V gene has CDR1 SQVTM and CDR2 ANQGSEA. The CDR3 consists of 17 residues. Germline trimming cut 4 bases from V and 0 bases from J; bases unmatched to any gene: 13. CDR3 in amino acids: CSVGGGQTISSTDTQYF. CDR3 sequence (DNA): TGCAGCGTTGGGGGAGGGCAGACCATTTCTAGCACAGATACGCAGTATTTT.

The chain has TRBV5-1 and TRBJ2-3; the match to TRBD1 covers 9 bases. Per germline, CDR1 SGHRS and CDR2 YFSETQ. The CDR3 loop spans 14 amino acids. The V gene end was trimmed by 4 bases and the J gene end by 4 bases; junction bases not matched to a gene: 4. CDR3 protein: CASSITGGSDTQYF. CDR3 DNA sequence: TGCGCCAGCAGCATAACAGGGGGCTCAGATACGCAGTATTTT.

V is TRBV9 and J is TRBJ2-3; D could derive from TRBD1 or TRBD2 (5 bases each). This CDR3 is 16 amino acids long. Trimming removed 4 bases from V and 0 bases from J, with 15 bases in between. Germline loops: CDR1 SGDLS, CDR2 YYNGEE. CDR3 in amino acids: CASSSGTPSSTDTQYF. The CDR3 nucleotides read TGTGCCAGCAGCTCTGGGACGCCCTCTAGCACAGATACGCAGTATTTT.

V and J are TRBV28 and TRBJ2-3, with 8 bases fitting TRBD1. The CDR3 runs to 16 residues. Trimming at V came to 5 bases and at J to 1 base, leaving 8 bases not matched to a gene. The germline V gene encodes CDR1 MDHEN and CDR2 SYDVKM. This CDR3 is CASSPSSGQGTDTQYF. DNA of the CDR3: TGTGCCAGCAGTCCGAGCTCGGGACAGGGCACAGATACGCAGTATTTT.

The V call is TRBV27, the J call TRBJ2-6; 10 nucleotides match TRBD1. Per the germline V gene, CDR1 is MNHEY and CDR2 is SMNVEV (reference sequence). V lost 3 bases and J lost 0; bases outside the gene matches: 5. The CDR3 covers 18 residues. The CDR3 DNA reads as TGTGCCAGCAGTTTCAAGGGGACAGGGGTCTCTGGGGCCAACGTCCTGACTTTC. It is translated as CASSFKGTGVSGANVLTF.

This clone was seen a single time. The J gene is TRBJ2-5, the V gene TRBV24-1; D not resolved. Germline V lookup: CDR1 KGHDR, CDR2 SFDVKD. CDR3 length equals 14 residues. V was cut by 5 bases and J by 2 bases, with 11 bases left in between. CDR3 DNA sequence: TGTGCCACCAGTGGGGCGTCTCCGCAAGAGACCCAGTACTTC. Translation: CATSGASPQETQYF.

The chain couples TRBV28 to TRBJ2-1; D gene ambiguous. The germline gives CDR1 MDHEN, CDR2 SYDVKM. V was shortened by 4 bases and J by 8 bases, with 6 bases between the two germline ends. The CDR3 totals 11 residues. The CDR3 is CASSSPHEQFF. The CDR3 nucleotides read TGTGCCAGCAGTTCTCCCCATGAGCAGTTCTTC.

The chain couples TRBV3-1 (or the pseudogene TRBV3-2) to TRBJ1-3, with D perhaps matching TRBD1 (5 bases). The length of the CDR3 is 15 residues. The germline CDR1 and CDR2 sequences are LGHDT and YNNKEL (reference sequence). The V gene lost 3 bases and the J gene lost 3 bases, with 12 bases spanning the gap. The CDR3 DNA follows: TGTGCCAGCAGCCAGACGGGGCGAGGTGGAAACACCATATATTTT. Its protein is CASSQTGRGGNTIYF.

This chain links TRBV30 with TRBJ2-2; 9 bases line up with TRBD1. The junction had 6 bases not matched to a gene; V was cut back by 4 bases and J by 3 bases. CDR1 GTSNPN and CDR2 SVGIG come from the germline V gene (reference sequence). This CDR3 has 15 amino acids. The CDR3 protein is CAWKGQGVDTGELFF. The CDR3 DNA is TGTGCCTGGAAGGGACAGGGAGTAGACACCGGGGAGCTGTTTTTT.

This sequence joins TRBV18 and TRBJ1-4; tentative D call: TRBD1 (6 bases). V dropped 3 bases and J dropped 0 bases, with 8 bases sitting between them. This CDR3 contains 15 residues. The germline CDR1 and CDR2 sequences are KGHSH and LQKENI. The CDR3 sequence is CASSPRQATNEKLFF. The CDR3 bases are TGTGCCAGCTCACCGAGACAGGCAACTAATGAAAAACTGTTTTTT. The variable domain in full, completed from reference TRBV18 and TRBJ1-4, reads NAGVMQNPRHLVRRRGQEARLRCSPMKGHSHVYWYRQLPEEGLKFMVYLQKENIIDESGMPKERFSAEFPKEGPSILRIQQVVRGDSAAYFCASSPRQATNEKLFFGSGTQLSVL.

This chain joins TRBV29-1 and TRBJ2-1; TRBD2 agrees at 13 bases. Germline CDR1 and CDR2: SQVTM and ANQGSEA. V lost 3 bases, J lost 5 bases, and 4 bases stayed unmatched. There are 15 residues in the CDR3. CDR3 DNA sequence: TGCAGCGTTGACCGGACTAGCGGGGGAAACAATGAGCAGTTCTTC. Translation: CSVDRTSGGNNEQFF.

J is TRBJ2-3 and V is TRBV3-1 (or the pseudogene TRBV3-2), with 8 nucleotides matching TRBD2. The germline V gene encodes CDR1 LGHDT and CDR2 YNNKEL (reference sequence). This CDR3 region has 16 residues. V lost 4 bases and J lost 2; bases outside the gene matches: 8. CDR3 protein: CASSPEAGVSTDTQYF. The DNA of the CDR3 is TGTGCCAGCAGCCCCGAAGCGGGGGTGTCCACAGATACGCAGTATTTT.

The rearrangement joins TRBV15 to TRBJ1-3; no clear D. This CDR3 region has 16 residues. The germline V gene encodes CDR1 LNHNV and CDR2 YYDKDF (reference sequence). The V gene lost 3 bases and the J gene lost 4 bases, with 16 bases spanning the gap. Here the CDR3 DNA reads TGTGCCACCAGCAGCGCAAACTTCCGGGGAGGAAACACCATATATTTT. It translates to CATSSANFRGGNTIYF.

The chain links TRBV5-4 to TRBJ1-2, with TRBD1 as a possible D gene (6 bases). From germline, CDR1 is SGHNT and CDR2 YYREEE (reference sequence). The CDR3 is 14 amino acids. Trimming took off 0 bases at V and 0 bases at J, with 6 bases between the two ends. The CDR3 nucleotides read TGTGCCAGCAGCTTGGGGGGGCCTAACTATGGCTACACCTTC. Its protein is CASSLGGPNYGYTF.

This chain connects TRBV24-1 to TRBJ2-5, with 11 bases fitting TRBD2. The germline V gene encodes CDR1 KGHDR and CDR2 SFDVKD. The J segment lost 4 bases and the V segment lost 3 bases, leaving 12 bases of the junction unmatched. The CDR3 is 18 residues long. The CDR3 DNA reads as TGTGCCACCAGTGATCCGAGGGGTTCAGGACTAGCGGGAGAGACCCAGTACTTC. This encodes CATSDPRGSGLAGETQYF.

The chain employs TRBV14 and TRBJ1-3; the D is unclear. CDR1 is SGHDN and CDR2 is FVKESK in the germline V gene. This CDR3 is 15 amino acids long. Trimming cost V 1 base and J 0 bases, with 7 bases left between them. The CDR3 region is CASSQVKSSGNTIYF. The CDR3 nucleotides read TGTGCCAGCAGCCAAGTAAAGAGCTCTGGAAACACCATATATTTT. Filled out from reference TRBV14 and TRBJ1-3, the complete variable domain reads EAGVTQFPSHSVIEKGQTVTLRCDPISGHDNLYWYRRVMGKEIKFLLHFVKESKQDESGMPNNRFLAERTGGTYSTLKVQPAELEDSGVYFCASSQVKSSGNTIYFGEGSWLTVV.

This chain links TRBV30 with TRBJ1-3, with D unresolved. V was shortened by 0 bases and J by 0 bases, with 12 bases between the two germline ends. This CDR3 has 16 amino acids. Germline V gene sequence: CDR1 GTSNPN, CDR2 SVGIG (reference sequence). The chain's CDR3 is CAWSVSRADSGNTIYF. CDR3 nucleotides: TGTGCCTGGAGTGTATCCCGGGCAGACTCTGGAAACACCATATATTTT.

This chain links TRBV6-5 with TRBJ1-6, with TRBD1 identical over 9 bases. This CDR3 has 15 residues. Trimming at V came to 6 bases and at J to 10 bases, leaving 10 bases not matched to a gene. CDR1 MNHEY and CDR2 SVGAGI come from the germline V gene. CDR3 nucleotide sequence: TGTGCCAGCAGCCCCCCGGGGACAGGGCGCTCACCCCTCCACTTT. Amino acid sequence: CASSPPGTGRSPLHF.

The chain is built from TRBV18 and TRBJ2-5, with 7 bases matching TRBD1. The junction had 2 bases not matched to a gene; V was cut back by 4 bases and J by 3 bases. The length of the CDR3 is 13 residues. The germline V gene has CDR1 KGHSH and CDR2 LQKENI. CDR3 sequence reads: CASSQGAEETQYF. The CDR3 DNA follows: TGTGCCAGCTCACAGGGGGCTGAAGAGACCCAGTACTTC.

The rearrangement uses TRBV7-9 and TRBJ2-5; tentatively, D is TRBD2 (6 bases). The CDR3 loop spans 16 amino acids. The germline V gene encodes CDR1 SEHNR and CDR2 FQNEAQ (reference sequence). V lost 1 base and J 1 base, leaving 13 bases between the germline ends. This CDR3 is CASSLGGIGSQETQYF. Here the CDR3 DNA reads TGTGCCAGCAGCTTAGGTGGGATCGGGAGCCAAGAGACCCAGTACTTC.

The CDR3 DNA follows: TGTGCCAGTAGTATTCAGGAGGGTACCGACACTGAAGCTTTCTTT. This codes for CASSIQEGTDTEAFF. The rearrangement joins TRBV19 to TRBJ1-1; unclear D gene. This CDR3 has 15 residues. Germline V gene lookup returns CDR1 LNHDA and CDR2 SQIVND (reference sequence). The V gene lost 3 bases and the J gene lost 3 bases, with 14 bases spanning the gap. Together with reference TRBV19 and TRBJ1-1, the CDR3 gives the full variable domain: DGGITQSPKYLFRKEGQNVTLSCEQNLNHDAMYWYRQDPGQGLRLIYYSQIVNDFQKGDIAEGYSVSREKKESFPLTVTSAQKNPTAFYLCASSIQEGTDTEAFFGQGTRLTVV.

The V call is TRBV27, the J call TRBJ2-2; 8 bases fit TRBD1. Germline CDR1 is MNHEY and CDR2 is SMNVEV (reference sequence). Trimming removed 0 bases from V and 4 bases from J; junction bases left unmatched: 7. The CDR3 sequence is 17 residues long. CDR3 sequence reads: CASSLSVGQGRTGELFF. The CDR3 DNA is TGTGCCAGCAGTTTATCTGTCGGACAGGGTCGCACCGGGGAGCTGTTTTTT.

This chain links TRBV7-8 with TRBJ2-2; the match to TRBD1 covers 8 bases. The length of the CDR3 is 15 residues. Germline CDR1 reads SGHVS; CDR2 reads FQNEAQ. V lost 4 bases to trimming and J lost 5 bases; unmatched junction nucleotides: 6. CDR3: CASSYLDRETGELFF. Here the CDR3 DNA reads TGTGCCAGCAGCTACCTGGACAGGGAAACCGGGGAGCTGTTTTTT.

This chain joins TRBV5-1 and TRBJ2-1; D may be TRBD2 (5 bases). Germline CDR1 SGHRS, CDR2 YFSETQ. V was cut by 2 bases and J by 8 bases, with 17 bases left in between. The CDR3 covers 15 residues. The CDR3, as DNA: TGCGCCAGCAGCTTTTCAGACTTTGAGAGGGATGAGCAGTTCTTC. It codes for CASSFSDFERDEQFF.

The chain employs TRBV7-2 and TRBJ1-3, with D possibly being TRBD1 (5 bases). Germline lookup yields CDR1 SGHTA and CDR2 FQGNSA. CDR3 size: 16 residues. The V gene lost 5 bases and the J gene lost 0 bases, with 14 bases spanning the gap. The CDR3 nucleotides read TGTGCCAGCAGCCCTGGGGCACCCCGCTCTGGAAACACCATATATTTT. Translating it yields CASSPGAPRSGNTIYF.